The 5 T cell receptor beta chains below were found in one sample sequenced in a study of OX40 agonist ivuxolimab in advanced cancers. Sequenced by immunoSEQ multiplex PCR; TCRdb stores in-frame clones only, minus some. This table holds about 58,000 clones, about 89% found once. Sequencing used CD4+ or CD8+ T cells sorted from blood, obtained in a trial of the OX40 agonist ivuxolimab. The receptor set was obtained from an adult with an advanced solid tumor such as melanoma, head and neck, liver or kidney cancer.

The count of this clone is one. The rearrangement links TRBV15 to TRBJ2-6; 7 bases map to TRBD1. V shed 1 base and J 4 bases; nucleotides not matched to a gene: 13. CDR1 and CDR2 from the germline V gene are LNHNV and YYDKDF (reference sequence). The CDR3 spans 19 residues. The CDR3 spells CATSRVGQALGGGANVLTF. The DNA of the CDR3 is TGTGCCACCAGCAGAGTAGGACAGGCTCTTGGGGGAGGGGCCAACGTCCTGACTTTC. Supplemented by reference TRBV15 and TRBJ2-6, the full variable domain reads DAMVIQNPRYQVTQFGKPVTLSCSQTLNHNVMYWYQQKSSQAPKLLFHYYDKDFNNEADTPDNFQSRRPNTSFCFLDIRSPGLGDTAMYLCATSRVGQALGGGANVLTFGAGSRLTVL.

This sequence joins TRBV7-2 and TRBJ2-7, with TRBD1 matching over 10 bases. The CDR3 has 15 amino acids. V shed 3 bases, J shed 6 bases, and the junction held 8 bases outside the gene matches. Germline V lookup: CDR1 SGHTA, CDR2 FQGNSA. This CDR3 reads CASSFGTGASGEQYF. CDR3 nucleotides: TGTGCCAGCAGCTTTGGGACAGGGGCTTCCGGCGAGCAGTACTTC.

The chain couples TRBV25-1 to TRBJ2-2, with TRBD1 matching 10 bases. V shed 4 bases, J shed 6 bases, and the junction held 5 bases outside the gene matches. This CDR3 comprises 15 residues. The germline gives CDR1 MGHDK, CDR2 SYGVNS. CDR3 DNA sequence: TGTGCCAGCAGTGGAGGGACAGGGGTCTCCGGGGAGCTGTTTTTT. This encodes CASSGGTGVSGELFF.

The chain uses TRBV7-9 and TRBJ1-1, with 9 nucleotides matching TRBD1. V lost 5 bases and J lost 6; bases outside the gene matches: 10. The CDR3 has 15 amino acids. Germline CDR1 is SEHNR and CDR2 is FQNEAQ (reference sequence). The chain's CDR3 is CASSEYRGRVSEAFF. The CDR3 nucleotides read TGTGCCAGCAGCGAGTACAGGGGGCGGGTTTCTGAAGCTTTCTTT. Together with reference TRBV7-9 and TRBJ1-1, the CDR3 gives the full variable domain: DTGVSQNPRHKITKRGQNVTFRCDPISEHNRLYWYRQTLGQGPEFLTYFQNEAQLEKSRLLSDRFSAERPKGSFSTLEIQRTEQGDSAMYLCASSEYRGRVSEAFFGQGTRLTVV.

This rearrangement joins TRBV28 to TRBJ1-5; D not resolved. CDR3 size: 14 residues. The germline V gene encodes CDR1 MDHEN and CDR2 SYDVKM. Trimming removed 8 bases at V and 1 base at J, with 12 bases between. CDR3 nucleotide sequence: TGTGCCAGCTCAGGCGTTCACAGCAATCAGCCCCAGCATTTT. Its translation is CASSGVHSNQPQHF.